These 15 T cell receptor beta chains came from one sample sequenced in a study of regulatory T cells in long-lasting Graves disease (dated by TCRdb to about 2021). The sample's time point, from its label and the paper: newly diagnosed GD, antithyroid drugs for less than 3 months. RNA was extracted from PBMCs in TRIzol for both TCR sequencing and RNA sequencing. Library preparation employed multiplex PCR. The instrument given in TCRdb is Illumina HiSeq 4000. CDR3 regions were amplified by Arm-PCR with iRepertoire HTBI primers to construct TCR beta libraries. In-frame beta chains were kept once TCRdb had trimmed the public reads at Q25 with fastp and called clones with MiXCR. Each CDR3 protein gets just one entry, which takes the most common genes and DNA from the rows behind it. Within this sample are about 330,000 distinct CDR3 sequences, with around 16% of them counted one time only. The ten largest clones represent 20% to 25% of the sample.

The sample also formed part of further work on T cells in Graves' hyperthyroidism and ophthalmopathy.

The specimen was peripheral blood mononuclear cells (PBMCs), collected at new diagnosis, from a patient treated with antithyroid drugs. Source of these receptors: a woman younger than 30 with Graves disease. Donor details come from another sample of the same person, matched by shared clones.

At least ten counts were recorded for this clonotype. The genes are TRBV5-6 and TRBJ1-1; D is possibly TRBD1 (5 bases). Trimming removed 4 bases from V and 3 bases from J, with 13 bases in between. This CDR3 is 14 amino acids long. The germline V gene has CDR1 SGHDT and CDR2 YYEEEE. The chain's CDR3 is CASSITGRDTEAFF. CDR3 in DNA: TGTGCCAGCAGCATTACAGGTAGGGACACTGAAGCTTTCTTT. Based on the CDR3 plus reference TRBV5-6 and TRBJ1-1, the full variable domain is DAGVTQSPTHLIKTRGQQVTLRCSPKSGHDTVSWYQQALGQGPQFIFQYYEEEERQRGNFPDRFSGHQFPNYSSELNVNALLLGDSALYLCASSITGRDTEAFFGQGTRLTVV.

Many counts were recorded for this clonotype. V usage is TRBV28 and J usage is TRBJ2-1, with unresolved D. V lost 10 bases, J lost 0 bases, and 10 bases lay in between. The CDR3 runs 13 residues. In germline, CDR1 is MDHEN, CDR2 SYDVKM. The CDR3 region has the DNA TGTGCCACCAAGCCGAGCTCCTACAATGAGCAGTTCTTC. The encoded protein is CATKPSSYNEQFF.

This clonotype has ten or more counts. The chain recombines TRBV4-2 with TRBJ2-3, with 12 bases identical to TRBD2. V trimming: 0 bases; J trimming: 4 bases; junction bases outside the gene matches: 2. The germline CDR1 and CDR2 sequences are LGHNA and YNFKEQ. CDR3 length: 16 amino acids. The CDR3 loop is CASSQETSGRADTQYF. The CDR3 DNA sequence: TGTGCCAGCAGCCAAGAGACTAGCGGGAGAGCAGATACGCAGTATTTT.

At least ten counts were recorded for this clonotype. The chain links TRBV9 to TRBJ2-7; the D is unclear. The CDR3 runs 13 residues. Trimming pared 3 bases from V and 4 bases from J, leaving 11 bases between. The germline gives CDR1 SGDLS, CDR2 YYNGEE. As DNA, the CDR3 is TGTGCCAGCAGCGCCCTCCTGGGGTACGAGCAGTACTTC. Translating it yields CASSALLGYEQYF.

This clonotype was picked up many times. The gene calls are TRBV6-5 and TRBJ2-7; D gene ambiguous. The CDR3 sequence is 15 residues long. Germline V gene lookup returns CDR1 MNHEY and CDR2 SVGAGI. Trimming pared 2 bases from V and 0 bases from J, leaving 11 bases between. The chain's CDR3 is CASSYRAGYSYEQYF. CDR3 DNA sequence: TGTGCCAGCAGTTACCGCGCAGGCTACTCCTACGAGCAGTACTTC.

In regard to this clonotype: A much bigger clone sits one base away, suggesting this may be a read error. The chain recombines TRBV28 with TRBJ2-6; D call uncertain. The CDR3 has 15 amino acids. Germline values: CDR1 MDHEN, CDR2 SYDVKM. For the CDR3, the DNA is TGTGCCGGCAGTTTACAGATGTCTGGGGCCAACGTCCTGACTTTC. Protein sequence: CAGSLQMSGANVLTF.

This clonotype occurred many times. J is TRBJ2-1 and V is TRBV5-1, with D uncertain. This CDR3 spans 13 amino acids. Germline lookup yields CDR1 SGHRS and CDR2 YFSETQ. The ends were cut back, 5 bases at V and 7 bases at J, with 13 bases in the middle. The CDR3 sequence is CASRREITNEQFF. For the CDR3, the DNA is TGCGCCAGCAGAAGGGAAATAACAAATGAGCAGTTCTTC.

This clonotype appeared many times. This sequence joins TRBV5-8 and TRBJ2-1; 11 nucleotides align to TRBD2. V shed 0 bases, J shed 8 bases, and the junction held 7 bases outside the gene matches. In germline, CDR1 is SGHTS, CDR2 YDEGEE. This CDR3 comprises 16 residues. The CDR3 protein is CASSLAWTSGFDEQFF. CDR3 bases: TGTGCCAGCAGCTTGGCCTGGACTAGCGGGTTTGATGAGCAGTTCTTC.

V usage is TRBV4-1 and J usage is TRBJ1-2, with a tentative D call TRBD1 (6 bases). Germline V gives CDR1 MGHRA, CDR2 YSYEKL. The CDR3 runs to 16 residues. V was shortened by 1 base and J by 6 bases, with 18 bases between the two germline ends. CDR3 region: CASSQGRYSGGDGYTF. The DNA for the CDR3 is TGCGCCAGCAGCCAAGGACGGTACAGTGGGGGCGATGGCTACACCTTC.

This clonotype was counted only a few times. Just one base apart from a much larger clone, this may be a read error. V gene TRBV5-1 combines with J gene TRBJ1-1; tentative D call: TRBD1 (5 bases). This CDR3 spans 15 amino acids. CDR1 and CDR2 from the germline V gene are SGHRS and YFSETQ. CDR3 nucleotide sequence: TGCGCCAGCAGCCCCGCCCGAGGGGTAAGGACTGAAGCTCTCTTT. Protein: CASSPARGVRTEALF.

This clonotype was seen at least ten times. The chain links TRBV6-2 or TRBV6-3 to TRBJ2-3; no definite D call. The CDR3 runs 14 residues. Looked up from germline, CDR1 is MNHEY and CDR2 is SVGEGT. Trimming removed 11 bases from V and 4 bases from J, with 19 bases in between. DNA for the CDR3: TGTGCCCTATCACCAGGCCTCAAGGCAGATACGCAGTATTTT. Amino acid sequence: CALSPGLKADTQYF.

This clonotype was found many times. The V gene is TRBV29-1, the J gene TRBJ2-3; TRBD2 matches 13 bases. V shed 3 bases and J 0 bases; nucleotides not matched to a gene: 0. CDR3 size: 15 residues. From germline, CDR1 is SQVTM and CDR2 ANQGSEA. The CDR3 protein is CSVEGLAGSTDTQYF. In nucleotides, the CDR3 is TGCAGCGTTGAGGGACTAGCGGGGAGCACAGATACGCAGTATTTT.

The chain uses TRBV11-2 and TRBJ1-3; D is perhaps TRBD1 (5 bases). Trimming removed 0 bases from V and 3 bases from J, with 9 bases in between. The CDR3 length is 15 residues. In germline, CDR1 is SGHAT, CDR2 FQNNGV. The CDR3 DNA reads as TGTGCCAGCAGCTTAGACAGGGCCAGTGGAAACACCATATATTTT. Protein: CASSLDRASGNTIYF.

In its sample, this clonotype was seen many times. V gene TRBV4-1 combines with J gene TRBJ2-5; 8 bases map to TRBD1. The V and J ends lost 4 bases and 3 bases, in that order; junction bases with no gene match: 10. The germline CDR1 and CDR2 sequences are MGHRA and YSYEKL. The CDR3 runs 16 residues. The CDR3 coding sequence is TGCGCCAGCAGCCTCACGGGACAGGTCATCAAAGAGACCCAGTACTTC. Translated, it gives CASSLTGQVIKETQYF.

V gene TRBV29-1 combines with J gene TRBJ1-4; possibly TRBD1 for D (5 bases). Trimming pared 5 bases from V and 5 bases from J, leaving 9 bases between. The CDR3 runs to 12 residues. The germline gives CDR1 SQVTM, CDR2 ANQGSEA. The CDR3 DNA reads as TGCAGCGTTTCTGGGGGGAATGAAAAACTGTTTTTT. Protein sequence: CSVSGGNEKLFF.